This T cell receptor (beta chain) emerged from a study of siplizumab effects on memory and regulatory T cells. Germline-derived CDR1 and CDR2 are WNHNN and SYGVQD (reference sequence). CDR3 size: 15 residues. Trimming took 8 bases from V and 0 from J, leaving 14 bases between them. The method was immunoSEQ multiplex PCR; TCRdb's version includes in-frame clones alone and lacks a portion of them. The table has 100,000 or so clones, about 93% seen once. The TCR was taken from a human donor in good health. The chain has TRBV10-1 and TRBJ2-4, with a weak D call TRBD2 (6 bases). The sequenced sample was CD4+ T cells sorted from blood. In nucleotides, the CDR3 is TGCGCCAGCTATACCGGGACTGTAGCCAAAAACATTCAGTACTTC. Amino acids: CASYTGTVAKNIQYF.